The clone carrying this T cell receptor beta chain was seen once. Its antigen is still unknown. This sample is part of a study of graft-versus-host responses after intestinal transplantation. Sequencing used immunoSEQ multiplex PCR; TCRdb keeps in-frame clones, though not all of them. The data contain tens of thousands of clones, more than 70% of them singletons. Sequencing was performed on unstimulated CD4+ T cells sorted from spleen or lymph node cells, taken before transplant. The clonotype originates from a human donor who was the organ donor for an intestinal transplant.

The CDR3 region has the DNA TGTGCCAGCAGCTTAACAGGGGCCGTGGCCGGGGAGCTGTTTTTT. Amino acid sequence: CASSLTGAVAGELFF. V gene TRBV7-9 combines with J gene TRBJ2-2; 7 nucleotides line up with TRBD1. This CDR3 contains 15 residues. Per germline, CDR1 SEHNR and CDR2 FQNEAQ (reference sequence). V lost 2 bases, J lost 6 bases, and 6 bases stayed unmatched.